The next 10 T cell receptor beta chains were all read from a single sample in a study of blood T cell repertoires in COVID-19. This table comes from immunoSEQ multiplex PCR, and its TCRdb copy is limited to in-frame clones, with some not included. Altogether 120,000 or so clones are present, about four fifths being singletons, with the ten largest covering 16%. Material: peripheral blood. These receptors originate from a man aged 55-75 years with active or convalescent COVID-19.

The V and J genes are TRBV19 and TRBJ1-2; no clear D. Germline lookup yields CDR1 LNHDA and CDR2 SQIVND (reference sequence). The CDR3 has 14 amino acids. The ends were cut back, 3 bases at V and 7 bases at J, with 15 bases in the middle. The CDR3 DNA reads as TGTGCCAGTAGTATGTTTGGGGAGGCAGCTGGCTACACCTTC. It codes for CASSMFGEAAGYTF.

The CDR3 nucleotides are TGTGCCAGCAGCCGTTCGGGACAGGGGGATTCACCCCTCCACTTT. This translates into CASSRSGQGDSPLHF. The chain employs TRBV6-5 and TRBJ1-6; the match to TRBD1 covers 11 bases. Germline trimming cut 6 bases from V and 8 bases from J; bases unmatched to any gene: 6. Germline CDR1 MNHEY, CDR2 SVGAGI. This CDR3 contains 15 residues.

This rearrangement joins TRBV28 to TRBJ1-1; a possible D gene is TRBD1 (5 bases). V lost 4 bases and J lost 11, with 11 bases in between. The CDR3 spans 11 residues. Germline V CDR1 and CDR2: MDHEN, SYDVKM. The CDR3 here is CASSYQGRAFF. The DNA for the CDR3 is TGTGCCAGCAGTTATCAGGGTAGGGCTTTCTTT.

This clone was recorded only once. Relative to the germline gene, one junction end is altered; a read error may explain this. CDR3 DNA sequence: TGTGCCAGTAGTAGAGGTGGCACAGGGACCCCGATCTTC. Translated, it gives CASSRGGTGTPIF. This rearrangement joins TRBV19 to TRBJ2-1; TRBD1 might be the D (6 bases). The CDR3 contains 13 residues. Per the germline V gene, CDR1 is LNHDA and CDR2 is SQIVND (reference sequence).

This clone was counted a few times. The same CDR3 arises from other DNA sequences in this sample as well. This chain uses TRBV15 with TRBJ2-3; 8 nucleotides align to TRBD2. The CDR3 spans 14 residues. V shed 3 bases and J 3 bases; nucleotides not matched to a gene: 2. Germline CDR1 and CDR2: LNHNV and YYDKDF (reference sequence). CDR3 sequence reads: CATSRGTSTDTQYF. For the CDR3, the DNA is TGTGCCACCAGCAGGGGGACTAGTACAGATACGCAGTATTTT.

This clone was seen more than once but under ten times. V gene TRBV18 combines with J gene TRBJ1-1; TRBD1 agrees at 7 bases. The CDR3 extends over 13 amino acids. J gave up 1 base and V 4 bases, and 0 bases lay outside the gene matches. CDR1 is KGHSH and CDR2 is LQKENI in the germline V gene. The CDR3 DNA reads TGTGCCAGCTCACGACAGGGGAACACTGAAGCTTTCTTT. It is translated as CASSRQGNTEAFF.

This chain connects TRBV6-5 to TRBJ1-5; 7 nucleotides line up with TRBD1. Germline CDR1 MNHEY, CDR2 SVGAGI. The V segment lost 5 bases and the J segment 6 bases; nucleotides outside the gene matches: 7. This CDR3 contains 14 residues. The CDR3 DNA follows: TGTGCCAGCAGTCGAGGAGGGGGCGTTCAGCCCCAGCATTTT. This codes for CASSRGGGVQPQHF.

The J gene is TRBJ2-7, the V gene TRBV7-9; TRBD2 matches at 7 bases. Germline V lookup: CDR1 SEHNR, CDR2 FQNEAQ (reference sequence). The CDR3 is 14 residues long. With V trimmed by 5 bases and J by 0 bases, 4 bases remained unmatched. CDR3 sequence: CASSRTRSSYEQYF. The CDR3 coding sequence is TGTGCCAGCAGCAGGACTAGGAGCTCCTACGAGCAGTACTTC.

A few counts support this clone. The gene calls are TRBV14 and TRBJ1-3, with D possibly TRBD1 on 5 matching bases. Trimming cost V 0 bases and J 0 bases, with 12 bases left between them. CDR3 length: 17 residues. Germline V gene lookup returns CDR1 SGHDN and CDR2 FVKESK. The CDR3 loop reads CASSQDRVNPSGNTIYF. The CDR3 DNA sequence: TGTGCCAGCAGCCAAGACAGGGTAAATCCCTCTGGAAACACCATATATTTT.

The chain employs TRBV5-1 and TRBJ2-7; 9 bases match TRBD1. Looked up from germline, CDR1 is SGHRS and CDR2 is YFSETQ. With V trimmed by 2 bases and J by 1 base, 1 base remained unmatched. This CDR3 spans 14 amino acids. CDR3 amino acids: CASSFGTGSYEQYF. The CDR3 DNA sequence: TGCGCCAGCAGCTTTGGGACAGGGTCCTACGAGCAGTACTTC. The full variable domain, its missing parts supplied by reference TRBV5-1 and TRBJ2-7, is KAGVTQTPRYLIKTRGQQVTLSCSPISGHRSVSWYQQTPGQGLQFLFEYFSETQRNKGNFPGRFSGRQFSNSRSEMNVSTLELGDSALYLCASSFGTGSYEQYFGPGTRLTVT.